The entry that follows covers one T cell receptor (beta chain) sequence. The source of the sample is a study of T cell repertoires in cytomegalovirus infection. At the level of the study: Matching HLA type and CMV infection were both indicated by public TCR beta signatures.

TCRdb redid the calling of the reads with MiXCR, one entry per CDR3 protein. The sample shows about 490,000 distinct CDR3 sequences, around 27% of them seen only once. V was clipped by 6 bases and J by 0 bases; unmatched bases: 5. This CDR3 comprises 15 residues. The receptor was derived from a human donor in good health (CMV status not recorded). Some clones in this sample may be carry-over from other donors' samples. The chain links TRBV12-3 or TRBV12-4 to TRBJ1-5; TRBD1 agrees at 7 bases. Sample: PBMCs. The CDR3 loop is CASSGDSHSNQPQHF. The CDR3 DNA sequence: TGTGCCAGCAGCGGGGACAGCCATAGCAATCAGCCCCAGCATTTT.